These T cell receptor beta chains were read from a single sample in a study of blood T cells in healthy people across ages. TCRdb redid the calling of the 5' RACE reads with MiXCR, one entry per CDR3 protein. In the table there are just under 750,000 distinct CDR3 sequences, 22% of which are singletons. The specimen was blood. These receptors were taken from a man aged 65 to 79 in good health. CDR3s include the opening cysteine and the closing phenylalanine or tryptophan. Rows may omit the clone size; those that give it use once, few, many or a size class.

v_call clone_size cdr3_aa
TRBV3-1 - CASSQEQGLGGYPF
TRBV5-1 few CASSPDPTSEKLFF
TRBV12-3/TRBV12-4 - CASSLVLAGQGLGGEQFF
TRBV5-1 - CASSLAQQGGELLF
TRBV24-1 - CATSDTDVPSSYNEQFF
TRBV7-9 - CASSRTGGGMDTEAFF
TRBV12-3/TRBV12-4 - CASSFSTMRVFQYF
TRBV6-1 many CASSEWGGSTEAFF
TRBV29-1 - CSVEDNKGYDYTF
TRBV7-9 few CASSLVSVSAFF
TRBV5-1 - CASSRGGESSYNEQFF
TRBV7-8 - CASSLAGTGLRGYAF
TRBV5-1 few CASSLESTSGVNEQFF
TRBV28 - CASSLLRGEAFF
TRBV5-4 few CASSLRDRRINEQFF
TRBV3-1 - CASSQDLVDGGYTF
TRBV5-1 - CASSPEHAIINEQFF
TRBV7-8 many CASSPVGTDTQYF
TRBV5-6 few CASSLDGGGVTEAFF
TRBV10-1 - CASSESVGAETQYF
TRBV12-3/TRBV12-4 - CASSLKGGVGTQYF
TRBV2 few CASSDGRSNQPQHF
TRBV12-3/TRBV12-4 - CASSPHRTTNYGYTF
TRBV6-5 few CASRPGQMNTEAFF
TRBV6-5 - CASSYRNQETQYF
TRBV12-3/TRBV12-4 few CASSIRGEAFF
TRBV12-3/TRBV12-4 - CASSFERGAGEQFF
TRBV6-5 - CASSYSMDQPQHF
TRBV20-1 - CSAKAWPSVQYF
TRBV20-1 - CSAIGGRGRNTEAFF
TRBV20-1 - CSARVRGGSYNEQFF
TRBV19 - CASSIGNSGAGAFF
TRBV20-1 - CSARVPAFDTQYF
TRBV12-3/TRBV12-4 - CASSLSGHLSTDTQYF
TRBV5-1 - CASSLARGNAEAFF
TRBV20-1 - CSALRAGAPYNEQFF
TRBV20-1 many CSARDWDRDEQFF
TRBV7-8 - CASSLAGGLGETQYF
TRBV6-2/TRBV6-3 few CASKTGEETQYF
TRBV7-9 many CASSYPGDAGGTDTQYF
TRBV6-1 - CATRTSGGDEQFF
TRBV7-2 few CASSLDRDRVAKNIQYF
TRBV20-1 - CSAYLAGGPYNEQFF
TRBV11-3 - CASSPKTSGHNEQFF
TRBV12-3/TRBV12-4 - CASSPRGLSDEKLFF
TRBV5-1 few CASSFGGVGNSPLHF
TRBV11-3 - CASSLTGGGQFF
TRBV12-3/TRBV12-4 - CASRRSRTEQEAQYF
TRBV29-1 - CSVSVVGRTTDTQYF
TRBV20-1 - CSARGTDRVHGYTF
TRBV2 once CASSETGANTGELFF
TRBV5-1 few CATSVTGNTEAFF
TRBV28 - CASSLSDYEQYF
TRBV7-2 - CASSLERGTFEQYF
TRBV5-1 - CASSLGQRGATNEKLFF